A selection of T cell receptor beta chains follows, all from one sample in a study of CD8 T cells in ankylosing spondylitis. TCRdb used MiXCR to reprocess the 5' RACE reads, holding one entry per CDR3 protein. This sample carries roughly 180,000 distinct CDR3 sequences, 9.8% of them seen once, and the ten largest clones take less than 15%. Material: blood, either unsorted or a sorted T cell fraction (not recorded which). All receptors come from a female donor with ankylosing spondylitis or in good health (not recorded which). CDR3s include the opening cysteine and the closing phenylalanine or tryptophan. The D gene is left open where the match is weak. A row's size may be missing; if present it is once, few, many or a size class.

- | - | TRBJ2-7 | TRBV6-5 | CASSYPGHEQYF | TGTGCCAGCAGTTACCCCGGTCACGAGCAGTACTTC
TRBD2 | many | TRBJ2-1 | TRBV29-1 | CSAAGGLGEQFF | TGCAGCGCAGCGGGAGGGCTTGGTGAGCAGTTCTTC
TRBD2 | - | TRBJ2-1 | TRBV4-3 | CASSQDLGGYNEQFF | TGCGCCAGCAGCCAAGATCTGGGGGGGTACAATGAGCAGTTCTTC
- | - | TRBJ1-1 | TRBV15 | CATSRDKVYGATNTEAFF | TGTGCCACCAGCAGAGATAAAGTGTATGGCGCGACGAACACTGAAGCTTTCTTT
- | - | TRBJ1-1 | TRBV24-1 | CATRVSIRRGWGTEAFF | TGTGCCACCCGAGTTAGTATTCGGCGGGGCTGGGGCACTGAAGCTTTCTTT
TRBD2 | few | TRBJ2-7 | TRBV20-1 | CSARGTSGYEQYF | TGCAGTGCTAGAGGGACTAGCGGATACGAGCAGTACTTC
- | many | TRBJ1-1 | TRBV5-1 | CASSLAPNTEAFF | TGCGCCAGCAGCTTGGCCCCGAACACTGAAGCTTTCTTT
TRBD2 | few | TRBJ2-2 | TRBV5-5 | CASIDSTSGKTGELFF | TGTGCCAGCATAGATTCGACTAGCGGGAAAACCGGGGAGCTGTTTTTT
- | few | TRBJ1-2 | TRBV27 | CASSFGNQAGYTF | TGTGCCAGCAGTTTCGGGAATCAGGCAGGCTACACCTTC
- | few | TRBJ2-2 | TRBV27 | CATLANTNTGELFF | TGTGCCACTCTAGCAAACACGAACACCGGGGAGCTGTTTTTT
- | many | TRBJ2-1 | TRBV27 | CASSLDYPYNEQFF | TGTGCCAGCAGTTTGGACTATCCCTACAATGAGCAGTTCTTC
- | - | TRBJ2-5 | TRBV5-1 | CASSPTGRETQYF | TGCGCCAGCAGCCCGACCGGGCGAGAGACCCAGTACTTC